This is a list of T cell receptor beta chains from one sample in a study of T cells in narcolepsy. Assay: immunoSEQ multiplex PCR; the TCRdb copy retains only in-frame clones and omits some. The data show under 40,000 clones, about 80% seen once. Specimen: CD45RA- memory CD4+ T cells from PBMCs. The source of these receptors is a human donor with narcolepsy. Each CDR3 is given with its conserved first and last residue. Fields, in order: CDR3 protein, CDR3 DNA, J gene, D gene, clone size, V gene. D genes are given only for firm matches. Clone size is not always given. Where it is, it says once, few, many or a class for expanded clones.

CASSLAVRGKSTDTQYF,TGTGCCAGCAGCTTGGCGGTCAGGGGCAAGAGCACAGATACGCAGTATTTT,TRBJ2-3,-,-,TRBV5-4
CASSLIGTANSGNTIYF,TGTGCCAGCAGCTTAATCGGGACGGCTAACTCTGGAAACACCATATATTTT,TRBJ1-3,-,once,TRBV7-2
CASSSPGPYQPQHF,TGTGCCAGCAGTTCCCCGGGGCCCTATCAGCCCCAGCATTTT,TRBJ1-5,-,-,TRBV6-6
CASSLGVAVNTGELFF,TGTGCCAGCAGCCTCGGCGTAGCGGTTAACACCGGGGAGCTGTTTTTT,TRBJ2-2,-,-,TRBV7-2
CAWSSDSDLKLFF,TGTGCCTGGAGTTCCGACTCTGACCTGAAACTGTTTTTT,TRBJ1-4,-,-,TRBV30
CASSGTGSTEAFF,TGCGCCAGCAGTGGGACAGGGAGCACTGAAGCTTTCTTT,TRBJ1-1,TRBD1,-,TRBV10-1
CASNPGENYGYTF,TGTGCCAGCAACCCAGGGGAGAACTATGGCTACACCTTC,TRBJ1-2,-,-,TRBV5-8
CASSPQGERGGSEQYF,TGTGCCAGCAGTCCACAAGGGGAGCGGGGAGGCTCCGAGCAGTACTTC,TRBJ2-7,TRBD2,few,TRBV28
CASSRTGTTFSTDTQYF,TGTGCCAGCAGCCGCACCGGGACTACCTTTAGCACAGATACGCAGTATTTT,TRBJ2-3,TRBD2,-,TRBV27
CASSIDGQGNQPQHF,TGCGCCAGCAGCATCGACGGACAGGGCAATCAGCCCCAGCATTTT,TRBJ1-5,TRBD1,-,TRBV5-1
CASSLRSGGTNEQFF,TGTGCCAGCAGCTTACGTAGCGGGGGGACCAATGAGCAGTTCTTC,TRBJ2-1,TRBD2,-,TRBV7-9
CASSPQRAGRFYGYTF,TGCGCCAGCAGCCCCCAAAGGGCAGGCCGTTTCTATGGCTACACCTTC,TRBJ1-2,-,once,TRBV4-1
CASSTRRGETQYF,TGTGCCAGTAGTACCCGCCGGGGGGAGACCCAGTACTTC,TRBJ2-5,-,-,TRBV19
CASSLRSGQTNEKLFF,TGTGCCAGCAGTTTGAGGTCAGGGCAGACTAATGAAAAACTGTTTTTT,TRBJ1-4,-,-,TRBV27
CASSLVRGTDTQYF,TGTGCCAGCAGCTTAGTCAGGGGCACAGATACGCAGTATTTT,TRBJ2-3,-,-,TRBV7-3
CASSSPTGEAFF,TGTGCCAGCAGTTCCCCGACAGGCGAAGCTTTCTTT,TRBJ1-1,-,-,TRBV28
CASSYQILHWHHQPQHF,TGTGCCAGCAGCTATCAGATACTACATTGGCATCATCAGCCCCAGCATTTT,TRBJ1-5,-,-,TRBV21-1
CASSQTTTGGNSPLHF,TGTGCCAGCAGCCAAACGACGACAGGGGGAAATTCACCCCTCCACTTT,TRBJ1-6,TRBD1,-,TRBV4-2
CASSLAQAFEQFF,TGTGCCAGCAGCTTAGCGCAAGCATTTGAGCAGTTCTTC,TRBJ2-1,-,-,TRBV7-9
CASSGGQGASNQPQHF,TGTGCCAGCAGTGGAGGACAGGGGGCCAGCAATCAGCCCCAGCATTTT,TRBJ1-5,TRBD1,-,TRBV2
CASSNRANTGELFF,TGTGCCAGTAGCAACAGGGCTAACACCGGGGAGCTGTTTTTT,TRBJ2-2,-,-,TRBV19
CASSLADSYNEKLFF,TGTGCCAGCAGCTTAGCGGACAGCTATAATGAAAAACTGTTTTTT,TRBJ1-4,-,-,TRBV7-9
CASSWSTGAGTDTQYF,TGTGCCAGCAGCTGGTCCACAGGGGCGGGCACAGATACGCAGTATTTT,TRBJ2-3,TRBD1,-,TRBV5-4
CASRNPGLKYNEQFF,TGTGCCAGTAGGAACCCGGGACTCAAATACAATGAGCAGTTCTTC,TRBJ2-1,-,-,TRBV19
CASTTGVSYEQYF,TGTGCCAGCACAACAGGGGTCTCCTACGAGCAGTACTTC,TRBJ2-7,TRBD1,-,TRBV2
CASSLGASGFQETQYF,TGTGCCAGCAGCTTAGGGGCTAGCGGTTTCCAAGAGACCCAGTACTTC,TRBJ2-5,TRBD2,-,TRBV11-3
CASSRKHRQGGSYEQYF,TGTGCCAGTAGTAGAAAGCATCGACAGGGGGGGTCATACGAGCAGTACTTC,TRBJ2-7,TRBD1,-,TRBV19
CASRRADKMREQYF,TGTGCCAGCAGACGGGCCGACAAAATGCGGGAGCAGTACTTC,TRBJ2-7,-,-,TRBV2
CASSPTTSGHVTQYF,TGTGCCAGCTCACCAACCACCTCCGGACACGTTACGCAGTATTTT,TRBJ2-3,-,-,TRBV18
CASSRPETPGREGFF,TGTGCCAGCAGCCGTCCAGAAACCCCGGGCAGGGAGGGATTCTTC,TRBJ2-1,TRBD2,-,TRBV5-4
CASSVGIGVTDTQYF,TGTGCCAGCAGCGTAGGAATTGGGGTCACAGATACGCAGTATTTT,TRBJ2-3,-,-,TRBV9
CASSGLMNTEAFF,TGTGCCAGCAGCGGACTTATGAACACTGAAGCTTTCTTT,TRBJ1-1,-,-,TRBV7-2
CAWAAGGEKLFF,TGTGCCTGGGCGGCGGGGGGTGAAAAACTGTTTTTT,TRBJ1-4,-,-,TRBV30
CASSPDPRGTDTQYF,TGTGCCAGCAGCCCGGACCCGAGGGGTACAGATACGCAGTATTTT,TRBJ2-3,-,-,TRBV9
CASSALRETQYF,TGTGCCAGCAGTGCACTCAGGGAGACCCAGTACTTC,TRBJ2-5,-,-,TRBV6-1
CASSRNRNSGNTIYF,TGTGCCAGCAGCCGGAACAGAAATTCTGGAAACACCATATATTTT,TRBJ1-3,-,few,TRBV14
CASTLRDEQFF,TGTGCCAGCACTCTAAGGGATGAGCAGTTCTTC,TRBJ2-1,-,-,TRBV2
CASSLVDRNTQYF,TGTGCCAGCAGCTTAGTCGACAGAAATACGCAGTATTTT,TRBJ2-3,-,-,TRBV7-2
CASSRDGSNTGELFF,TGCGCCAGCAGCCGTGACGGTTCGAACACCGGGGAGCTGTTTTTT,TRBJ2-2,-,-,TRBV5-1
CASSLGWEGKGYTF,TGTGCCAGCAGTTTAGGGTGGGAGGGTAAGGGCTACACCTTC,TRBJ1-2,-,-,TRBV28
CASSRDTHEKLFF,TGTGCCAGCAGCCGGGACACCCATGAAAAACTGTTTTTT,TRBJ1-4,-,-,TRBV2
CASSWQGAEFTGELFF,TGCGCCAGCAGCTGGCAGGGGGCAGAATTCACCGGGGAGCTGTTTTTT,TRBJ2-2,TRBD1,-,TRBV5-1
CAISATTSGGQGDTQYF,TGTGCCATCAGCGCCACGACTAGCGGGGGGCAGGGAGATACGCAGTATTTT,TRBJ2-3,TRBD2,-,TRBV10-3